This T cell receptor (beta chain) was documented in a study of T cells in Graves' hyperthyroidism and ophthalmopathy. Findings and limits, study-wide: Most thyroid clonotypes expanded above 0.001 appeared in blood too. A 13 V-J model separated ophthalmopathy from stable hyperthyroidism.

The CDR3 is 13 residues long. Germline-derived CDR1 and CDR2 are SEHNR and FQNEAQ (reference sequence). The germline V and J ends were trimmed by 5 bases and 8 bases, with 15 bases remaining between them. Reasons for excluding patients were uncontrolled infection, other autoimmune disease, pregnancy or lactation. Diagnoses were established using clinical symptoms, serum thyroxine and TRAb, thyroid ultrasound and orbital computed tomography. There were TCR beta CDR3 regions amplified from RNA transcripts. The HTBI primer set was used in a first-round RT-PCR of the TCR CDR3. TCRdb analysed the multiplex PCR reads with MiXCR anew, one entry per CDR3 protein. The data contain approximately 640,000 distinct CDR3 sequences, 45% of them singletons. This clonotype turned up a few times. Its matching antigen is unknown.

The chain links TRBV7-9 to TRBJ1-2; D may be TRBD1 (5 bases). The source is an adult man with Graves' disease, either hyperthyroidism or ophthalmopathy (not recorded which). The sequencing sample was made of peripheral blood or thyroid tissue (not recorded which). The CDR3 loop reads CASSQLGGDGYTF. Here the CDR3 DNA reads TGTGCCAGCAGCCAGCTTGGGGGTGACGGCTACACCTTC. The variable domain in full, completed from reference TRBV7-9 and TRBJ1-2, reads DTGVSQNPRHKITKRGQNVTFRCDPISEHNRLYWYRQTLGQGPEFLTYFQNEAQLEKSRLLSDRFSAERPKGSFSTLEIQRTEQGDSAMYLCASSQLGGDGYTFGSGTRLTVV.